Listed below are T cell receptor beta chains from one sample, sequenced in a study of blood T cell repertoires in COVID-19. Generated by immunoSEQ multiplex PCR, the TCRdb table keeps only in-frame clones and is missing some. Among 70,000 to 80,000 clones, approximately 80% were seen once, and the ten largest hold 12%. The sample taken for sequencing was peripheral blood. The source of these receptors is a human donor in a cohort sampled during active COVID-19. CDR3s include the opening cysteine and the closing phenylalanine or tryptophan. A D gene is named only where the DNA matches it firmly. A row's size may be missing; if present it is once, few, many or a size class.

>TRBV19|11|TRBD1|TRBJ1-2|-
CASLRGTVVTF
TGTGCCAGCCTCAGGGGGACAGTGGTCACCTTC
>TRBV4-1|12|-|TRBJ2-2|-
CASSRLVGELFF
TGCGCCAGCAGCCGACTGGTCGGGGAGCTGTTTTTT
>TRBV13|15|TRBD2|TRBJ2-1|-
CASSRGRGGWHEQFF
TGTGCCAGCAGCCGGGGGCGGGGGGGCTGGCATGAGCAGTTCTTC
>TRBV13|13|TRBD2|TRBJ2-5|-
CASSLRGRETQYF
TGTGCCAGCAGCTTGCGCGGGAGGGAGACCCAGTACTTC
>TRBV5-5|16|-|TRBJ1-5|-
CASSLDGRYSNQPQHF
TGTGCCAGCAGCTTGGATGGCAGGTATAGCAATCAGCCCCAGCATTTT
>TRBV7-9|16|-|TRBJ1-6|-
CASSLAAGVDNSPLHF
TGTGCCAGCAGCTTAGCTGCAGGGGTAGATAATTCACCCCTCCACTTT
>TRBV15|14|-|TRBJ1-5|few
CATSVDGGRLPQHF
TGTGCCACCAGCGTGGACGGGGGGCGGCTGCCCCAGCATTTT
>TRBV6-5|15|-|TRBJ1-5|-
CASRGGDPSNQPQHF
TGTGCCAGCAGGGGAGGGGACCCTAGCAATCAGCCCCAGCATTTT
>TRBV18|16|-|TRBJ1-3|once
CASSPNNGAPGNTIYF
TGTGCCAGCTCACCAAACAATGGTGCCCCTGGAAACACCATATATTTT
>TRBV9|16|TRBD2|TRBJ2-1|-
CASSALAGGAYNEQFF
TGTGCCAGCAGCGCCCTAGCGGGAGGCGCCTACAATGAGCAGTTCTTC
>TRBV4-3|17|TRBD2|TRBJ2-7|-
CASSQELGGGLSYEQYF
TGCGCCAGCAGCCAAGAACTGGGGGGGGGACTCTCCTACGAGCAGTACTTC
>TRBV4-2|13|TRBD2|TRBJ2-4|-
CASSPPLVAGLTF
TGTGCCAGCAGCCCCCCCTTGGTAGCGGGCCTAACTTTC
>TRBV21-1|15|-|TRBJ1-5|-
CASSKRGGPNQPQHF
TGTGCCAGCAGCAAAAGGGGGGGACCTAATCAGCCCCAGCATTTT
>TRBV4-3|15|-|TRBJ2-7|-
CASSQASGTSYEQYF
TGCGCCAGCAGCCAAGCCTCCGGGACTTCCTACGAGCAGTACTTC
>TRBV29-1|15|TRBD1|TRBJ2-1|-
CSALPTGWAYNEQFF
TGCAGCGCCTTACCGACAGGGTGGGCCTACAATGAGCAGTTCTTC
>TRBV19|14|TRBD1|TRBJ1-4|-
CASRPGQAYEKLFF
TGTGCCAGCCGACCGGGACAGGCATACGAAAAACTGTTTTTT
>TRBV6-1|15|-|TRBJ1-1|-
CASSERNRVGTEAFF
TGTGCCAGCAGTGAAAGGAACAGGGTAGGGACTGAAGCTTTCTTT
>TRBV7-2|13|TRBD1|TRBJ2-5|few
CASSRDREETQYF
TGTGCCAGCAGCCGGGACAGGGAAGAGACCCAGTACTTC
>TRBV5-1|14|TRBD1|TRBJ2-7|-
CASSLLTGGREQYF
TGCGCCAGCAGCTTGTTGACAGGGGGGCGGGAGCAGTACTTC
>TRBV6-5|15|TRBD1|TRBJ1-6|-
CASSPSTQGLSPLHF
TGTGCCAGCAGTCCATCCACACAGGGGCTTTCACCCCTCCACTTT
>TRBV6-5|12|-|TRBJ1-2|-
CASSYGGRSYTF
TGTGCCAGCAGTTACGGGGGCCGGAGCTACACCTTC
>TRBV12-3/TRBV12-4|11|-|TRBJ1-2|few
CASRLYYGYTF
TGTGCCAGCAGACTTTACTATGGCTACACCTTC
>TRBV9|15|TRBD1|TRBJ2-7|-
CASSTSGTGSLEQYF
TGTGCCAGCAGCACTTCCGGGACAGGGTCTCTCGAGCAGTACTTC
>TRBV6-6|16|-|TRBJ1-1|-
CASRDRVSGANTEAFF
TGTGCCAGCAGGGATCGGGTGTCTGGGGCGAACACTGAAGCTTTCTTT
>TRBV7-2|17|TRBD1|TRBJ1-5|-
CASSPGGTGGLGQPQHF
TGTGCCAGCAGCCCGGGAGGGACAGGGGGATTAGGTCAGCCCCAGCATTTT
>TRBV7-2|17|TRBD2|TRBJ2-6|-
CASSSRSGYSGANVLTF
TGTGCCAGCAGTTCCCGTAGCGGGTACTCTGGGGCCAACGTCCTGACTTTC
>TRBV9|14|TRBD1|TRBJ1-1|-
CASSTRQGNTEAFF
TGTGCCAGCAGCACAAGACAGGGAAACACTGAAGCTTTCTTT
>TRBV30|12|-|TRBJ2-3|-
CAWSVRPGTQYF
TGTGCCTGGAGTGTACGCCCAGGTACGCAGTATTTT
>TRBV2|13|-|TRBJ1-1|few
CASRGQGDTEAFF
TGTGCCAGCAGAGGACAAGGGGACACTGAAGCTTTCTTT
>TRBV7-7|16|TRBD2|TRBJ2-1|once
CASSAQLAGGGGEQFF
TGTGCTAGCAGCGCCCAACTAGCGGGGGGGGGAGGAGAGCAGTTCTTC
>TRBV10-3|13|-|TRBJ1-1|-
CAITREARTEAFF
TGTGCCATCACCCGAGAGGCCCGGACAGAAGCTTTCTTT
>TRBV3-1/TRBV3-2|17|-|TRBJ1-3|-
CASSPPEEGSPGNTIYF
TGTGCCAGCAGCCCACCGGAAGAAGGGAGTCCTGGAAACACCATATATTTT
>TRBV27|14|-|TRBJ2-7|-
CASSLRQVAYEQYF
TGTGCCAGCAGCCTCCGACAGGTAGCCTACGAGCAGTACTTC
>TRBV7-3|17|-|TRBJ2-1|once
CASSLSGLSSSYNEQFF
TGTGCCAGCAGCTTATCGGGACTCTCTAGCTCCTACAATGAGCAGTTCTTC
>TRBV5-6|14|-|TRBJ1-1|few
CASSLTGWNTEAFF
TGTGCCAGCAGCTTGACAGGGTGGAACACTGAAGCTTTCTTT
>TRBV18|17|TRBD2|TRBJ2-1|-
CASSPGTSARAYNEQFF
TGTGCCAGCTCACCGGGGACTAGCGCCCGGGCCTACAATGAGCAGTTCTTC
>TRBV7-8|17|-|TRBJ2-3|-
CASSLALTGGSTDTQYF
TGTGCCAGCAGCTTAGCCCTGACAGGCGGGAGCACAGATACGCAGTATTTT
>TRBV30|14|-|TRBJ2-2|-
CAWRALADTGELFF
TGTGCCTGGAGGGCTCTAGCCGACACCGGGGAGCTGTTTTTT
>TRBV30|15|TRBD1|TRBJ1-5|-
CAWRSTGLSNQPQHF
TGTGCCTGGAGATCGACAGGGTTAAGCAATCAGCCCCAGCATTTT
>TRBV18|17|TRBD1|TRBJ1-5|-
CASSHGTGKGSNQPQHF
TGTGCCAGCTCACACGGGACAGGGAAGGGGAGCAATCAGCCCCAGCATTTT
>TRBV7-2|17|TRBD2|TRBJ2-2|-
CASSLVAAGAVTGELFF
TGTGCCAGCAGCTTAGTTGCAGCGGGAGCGGTCACCGGGGAGCTGTTTTTT
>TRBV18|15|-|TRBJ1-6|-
CASSPVQTNNSPLHF
TGTGCCAGCTCACCGGTACAGACCAATAATTCACCCCTCCACTTT
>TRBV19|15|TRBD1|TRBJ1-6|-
CASSIRDRVDSPLHF
TGTGCCAGTAGTATTCGGGACAGGGTCGATTCACCCCTCCACTTT
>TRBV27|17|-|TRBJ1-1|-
CASSFRRGDLVLLGAFF
TGTGCCAGCAGTTTCAGGAGGGGCGATCTTGTTCTCTTGGGAGCTTTCTTT